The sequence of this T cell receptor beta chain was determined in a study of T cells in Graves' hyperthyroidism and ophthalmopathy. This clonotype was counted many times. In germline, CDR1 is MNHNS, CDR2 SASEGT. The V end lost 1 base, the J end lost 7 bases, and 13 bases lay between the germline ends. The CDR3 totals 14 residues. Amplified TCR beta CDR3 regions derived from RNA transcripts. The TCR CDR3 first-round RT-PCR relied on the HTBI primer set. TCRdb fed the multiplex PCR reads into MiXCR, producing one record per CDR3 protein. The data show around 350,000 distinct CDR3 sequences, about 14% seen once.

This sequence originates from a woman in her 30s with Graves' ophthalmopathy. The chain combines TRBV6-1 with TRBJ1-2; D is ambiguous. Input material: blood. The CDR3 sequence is CASSEVRGEGGYTF. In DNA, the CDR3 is TGTGCCAGCAGTGAAGTCCGTGGAGAGGGTGGCTACACCTTC.